This entry describes one T cell receptor (beta chain). Its antigen remains unidentified. The record originates from a study of graft-versus-host responses after intestinal transplantation. Whole-study context: Among the recipients, transplants were multivisceral, liver-intestinal, or isolated intestinal. All of the recipients had induction that used anti-thymocyte globulin, then tacrolimus and steroids for approximately 3 years. Study-level results: The recipient marrow held GvH clones, and some of them showed up first in ileum or blood.

The CDR3 runs 17 residues. Here immunoSEQ multiplex PCR was the method, and the copy in TCRdb shows in-frame clones only, minus some. The repertoire includes just over 95,000 clones, around nine tenths of them detected once, and approximately 0.18% sits in the top ten. The receptor's source is a human donor who received an intestinal transplant. This material consisted of unstimulated CD4+ T cells sorted from spleen or lymph node cells, taken before intestinal transplant. The V and J genes are TRBV21-1 and TRBJ2-1; the table assigns TRBD2, which was not confirmed against the DNA. TRBV21-1 counts as a pseudogene. The CDR3 region is CASSKVDRTLAGGEQFF. Written as DNA, the CDR3 is TGTGCCAGCAGCAAAGTCGATCGGACCCTAGCGGGAGGAGAGCAGTTCTTC.